This T cell receptor (beta chain) was profiled in a study of T cells in localized non-small cell lung cancer (dated by TCRdb to 2018 to 2021). Turning to the overall study: T cell repertoires of 236 early-stage NSCLC patients were analyzed, with tumors being compared against uninvolved tumor-adjacent lungs. The cohort comprised roughly 220 treatment-naïve NSCLC patients with resected, localized lung tumors. The mean age of the NSCLC patients was less than 70 years, with 130 or so men and 95 to 110 women.

Note on this clone: Its antigen is unknown. It has no much larger one-base neighbor in the sample; base qualities were not kept.

TCR beta CDR3 regions were sequenced from DNA using the immunoSEQ Assay. Turning to the authors' computational methods: To compute T cell density, TCR beta template counts were normalized to usable DNA, which was estimated by amplifying housekeeping genes. Richness was estimated with the preseqR package, extrapolating to 400,000 templates for PBMC samples and 120,000 templates for tissue samples. Clonality was taken to be one minus Pielou's evenness. Differential abundance testing on productive amino-acid clonotypes, with a minimum total count of 5 and an alpha of 0.1, was used to identify tissue-enriched TCRs. The Jaccard Index and the Morisita Overlap Index were used to quantify repertoire overlap between compartments. GLIPH grouped TCR beta CDR3s together with public tetramer-defined viral CDR3s, and a viral motif had to include at least three viral sequences and also show V-gene enrichment. In its TCRdb copy, this immuneACCESS table keeps in-frame sequences only and misses some clones. Where compared with another copy, unresolved V genes explain less than half of these, and the others have no known cause. D and trimming were read from the DNA, whereas the V and J calls and clone size are those reported in that table. This sample gives about 82,000 clones in total; around 81% of them show up just once. The top ten constitute roughly 21% of the sample.

At diagnosis, tumor, uninvolved tumor-adjacent lung and peripheral blood were collected and then preserved as a mix of FFPE and fresh-frozen material. For TCR repertoire profiling, the blood samples were analyzed as peripheral blood mononuclear cells. General findings and caveats noted by the study authors: Higher blood T cell density associated with longer overall survival, while higher adjacent-lung clonality associated with shorter survival. A median of roughly 60 of the top 100 tumor clones were detected in paired uninvolved adjacent lung, and 25 to 35 of these tumor clones were also found among the top 100 clones of the paired uninvolved adjacent lung. Multi-region tumor sequencing was not performed, so intratumor heterogeneity could not be excluded. Because of the exploratory design, TCR variables were selected using unadjusted p-values without false-discovery rate correction. The highest T cell clonality was observed in uninvolved tumor-adjacent lung, where clonality exceeded that of tumor, suggesting that antigenic responses were more focused in uninvolved tumor-adjacent lung.

Trimming costs V 1 base and J 2 bases, and their ends lie 9 bases apart. The CDR3 sequence holds 14 residues, the cysteine and phenylalanine included. Only the CDR3 part of the read is kept: 42 bases, read in frame from the first base. CDR1 and CDR2 were assigned from the germline V gene (reference sequence) as LNHDA and SQIVND. The sample in question was PBMCs, obtained before any cancer treatment. This TCR came from a man aged 40 to 70 with stage II squamous cell lung carcinoma. This chain is built from TRBV19 and TRBJ2-7, and perhaps TRBD1 as D gene, on 5 matching bases. For the CDR3, the sequence is CASSIGAGTYEQYF. The DNA reads as follows: TGTGCCAGTAGTATAGGGGCAGGGACCTACGAGCAGTACTTC.